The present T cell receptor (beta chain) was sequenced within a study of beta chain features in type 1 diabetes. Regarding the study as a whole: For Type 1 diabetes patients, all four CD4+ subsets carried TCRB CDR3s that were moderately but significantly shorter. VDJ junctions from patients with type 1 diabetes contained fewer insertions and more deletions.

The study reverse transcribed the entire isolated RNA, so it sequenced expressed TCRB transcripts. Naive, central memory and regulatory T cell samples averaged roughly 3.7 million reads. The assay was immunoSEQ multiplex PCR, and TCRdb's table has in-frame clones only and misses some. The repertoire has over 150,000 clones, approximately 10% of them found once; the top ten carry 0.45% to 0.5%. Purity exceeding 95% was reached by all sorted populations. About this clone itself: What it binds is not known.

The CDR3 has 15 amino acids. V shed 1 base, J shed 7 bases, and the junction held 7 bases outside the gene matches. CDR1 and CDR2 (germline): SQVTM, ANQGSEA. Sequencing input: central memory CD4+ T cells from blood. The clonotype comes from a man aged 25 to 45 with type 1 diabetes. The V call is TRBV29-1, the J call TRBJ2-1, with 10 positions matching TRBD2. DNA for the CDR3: TGCAGCGTTGAAGCTTCTAGCGGGAGAGTAAATGAGCAGTTCTTC. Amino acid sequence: CSVEASSGRVNEQFF.